These 30 T cell receptor beta chains originate from one sample sequenced in a study of metastatic and nonmetastatic thyroid tumors. All patients were untreated before thyroid surgery. MiXCR reprocessed the PCR reads for TCRdb. The sample has 35,000 to 45,000 clones; around 2.9% are singletons. Sequenced material: blood. The receptors here all came from a female donor with papillary thyroid cancer or a benign thyroid nodule (not recorded which). Some clones in this sample may be carry-over from other donors' samples.

Of note for this clone: The junction departs from germline at one end; a sequencing error may be responsible. CDR3 nucleotides: TGTGTCAGCGCGGTCTCTGGGGCCAACGTCCTGACTTTC. It specifies CVSAVSGANVLTF. The V and J genes are TRBV12-3 or TRBV12-4 and TRBJ2-6; D is undetermined. The CDR3 extends over 13 amino acids.

This clone was counted ten times or more. This chain links TRBV4-2 with TRBJ2-4; 11 bases are shared with TRBD2. Germline CDR1 is LGHNA and CDR2 is YNFKEQ. The CDR3 runs to 18 residues. The J segment lost 8 bases and the V segment lost 1 base, leaving 13 bases of the junction unmatched. The CDR3 spells CASSQVLGTSGSRDIQYF. CDR3 sequence (DNA): TGTGCCAGCAGCCAAGTCTTAGGAACTAGCGGGAGTCGGGACATTCAGTACTTC.

This clone rates as medium-sized. The rearrangement links TRBV19 to TRBJ1-4; no reliable D call. Germline CDR1 LNHDA, CDR2 SQIVND (reference sequence). Trimming removed 5 bases from V and 8 bases from J, with 21 bases in between. The CDR3 sequence is 16 residues long. CDR3 loop: CASSHPRASEGEKLFF. In DNA, the CDR3 is TGTGCCAGTAGTCACCCCCGGGCGTCCGAAGGGGAAAAACTGTTTTTT.

This clone was observed at least ten times. This chain uses TRBV2 with TRBJ2-7; tentatively, D is TRBD2 (6 bases). The germline gives CDR1 SNHLY, CDR2 FYNNEI. V shed 7 bases and J shed 0 bases, with 16 bases lying between them. The CDR3 totals 15 residues. The CDR3 region is CASTTGEGLSYEQYF. CDR3 DNA sequence: TGTGCCAGCACGACGGGAGAGGGACTCTCCTACGAGCAGTACTTC.

The V gene is TRBV11-3, the J gene TRBJ2-1; TRBD1 agrees at 10 bases. Germline trimming cut 4 bases from V and 0 bases from J; bases unmatched to any gene: 3. CDR3 size: 16 residues. Germline V gene sequence: CDR1 SGHNT, CDR2 YENEEA. The CDR3 sequence: CASSSRDRGSYNEQFF. The CDR3 region has the DNA TGTGCCAGCAGCTCCCGGGACAGGGGCTCCTACAATGAGCAGTTCTTC. The whole variable domain, filled in from reference TRBV11-3 and TRBJ2-1, reads EAGVVQSPRYKIIEKKQPVAFWCNPISGHNTLYWYLQNLGQGPELLIRYENEEAVDDSQLPKDRFSAERLKGVDSTLKIQPAELGDSAVYLCASSSRDRGSYNEQFFGPGTRLTVL.

The CDR3 DNA is TGTGCCAGCAGTTACTCGCGCAGGGCGGTGGACACTGAAGCTTTCTTT. Protein: CASSYSRRAVDTEAFF. V is TRBV6-5 and J is TRBJ1-1, with D tentatively TRBD1 (5 bases). This CDR3 spans 16 amino acids. V lost 0 bases to trimming and J lost 3 bases, with 14 bases between them. From germline, CDR1 is MNHEY and CDR2 SVGAGI.

The table lists this clone with many counts. Just one base apart from a much larger clone, this may be a read error. This chain uses TRBV20-1 with TRBJ1-1; a possible D gene is TRBD1 (5 bases). The CDR3 is 12 amino acids. In germline, CDR1 is DFQATT, CDR2 SNEGSKA (reference sequence). The V end lost 6 bases, the J end lost 4 bases, and 12 bases lay between the germline ends. The CDR3: CSASGRATEAFF. CDR3 nucleotide sequence: TGCAGTGCCTCGGGCAGGGCCACTGAAGCTTTCTTT.

This chain links TRBV6-1 with TRBJ1-2; D not certain. Germline V gives CDR1 MNHNS, CDR2 SASEGT. This CDR3 is 14 amino acids long. V dropped 5 bases and J dropped 8 bases, with 18 bases sitting between them. The CDR3 here is CASSPNRDSGGYTF. The CDR3, as DNA: TGTGCCAGCAGTCCGAATCGGGATTCGGGAGGCTACACCTTC.

This chain connects TRBV19 to TRBJ2-5; TRBD2 is a possible D gene (5 bases). The CDR3 has 14 residues. Germline lookup yields CDR1 LNHDA and CDR2 SQIVND (reference sequence). V lost 4 bases to trimming and J lost 4 bases, with 13 bases between them. The DNA for the CDR3 is TGTGCCAGTAGTAAAGGCACCGGAGGAGAGACCCAGTACTTC. Its protein product is CASSKGTGGETQYF. Full variable domain (rest looked up from reference TRBV19 and TRBJ2-5): DGGITQSPKYLFRKEGQNVTLSCEQNLNHDAMYWYRQDPGQGLRLIYYSQIVNDFQKGDIAEGYSVSREKKESFPLTVTSAQKNPTAFYLCASSKGTGGETQYFGPGTRLLVL.

V and J are TRBV5-1 and TRBJ1-2; 8 nucleotides align to TRBD1. The V gene end was trimmed by 4 bases and the J gene end by 4 bases; junction bases not matched to a gene: 12. The germline V gene encodes CDR1 SGHRS and CDR2 YFSETQ. This CDR3 has 16 amino acids. CDR3: CASSTAPGQEFYGYTF. The CDR3 DNA is TGCGCCAGCAGCACCGCACCGGGACAGGAATTCTATGGCTACACCTTC.

This clone was counted ten times or more. The chain recombines TRBV6-4 with TRBJ2-3; D is perhaps TRBD1 or TRBD2 (6 bases each). Germline-derived CDR1 and CDR2 are MRHNA and SNTAGT. The CDR3 length is 15 residues. V was shortened by 2 bases and J by 1 base, with 10 bases between the two germline ends. The CDR3 sequence is CASSDGRGGTDTQYF. Written as DNA, the CDR3 is TGTGCCAGCAGTGACGGAAGGGGGGGCACAGATACGCAGTATTTT.

Only a few counts were recorded for this clone. This sequence joins TRBV7-9 and TRBJ2-1; D is uncertain. Germline V gene lookup returns CDR1 SEHNR and CDR2 FQNEAQ (reference sequence). The CDR3 runs 13 residues. The V gene lost 1 base and the J gene lost 7 bases, with 8 bases spanning the gap. The CDR3 spells CASSLGAANEQFF. The CDR3 nucleotides read TGTGCCAGCAGCTTAGGGGCTGCAAATGAGCAGTTCTTC. The complete variable domain, with remaining parts taken from reference TRBV7-9 and TRBJ2-1, reads DTGVSQNPRHKITKRGQNVTFRCDPISEHNRLYWYRQTLGQGPEFLTYFQNEAQLEKSRLLSDRFSAERPKGSFSTLEIQRTEQGDSAMYLCASSLGAANEQFFGPGTRLTVL.

This clone occurred many times. The V gene is TRBV7-9, the J gene TRBJ2-1; possibly TRBD1 or TRBD2 for D (5 bases each). Between the trimmed V and J ends, which lost 5 bases and 4 bases, there was a span of 15 bases. CDR3 size: 15 residues. CDR1 and CDR2 from the germline V gene are SEHNR and FQNEAQ (reference sequence). The CDR3 sequence is CASSNRDGYYNEQFF. The DNA for the CDR3 is TGTGCCAGCAGCAACCGGGACGGATATTACAATGAGCAGTTCTTC.

This clone was observed many times. The V gene is TRBV6-1, the J gene TRBJ2-5; no firm D call. The CDR3 loop spans 12 amino acids. Deletions cut 8 bases from V and 4 bases from J, with 11 bases between. The V gene's germline CDR1 is MNHNS and CDR2 SASEGT. CDR3 residues: CASGRVRETQYF. Here the CDR3 DNA reads TGTGCCAGCGGTCGGGTCAGAGAGACCCAGTACTTC.

This clone has only a few counts. The V gene is TRBV28, the J gene TRBJ1-2, with 7 positions matching TRBD1. CDR3 length equals 15 residues. V was pared by 5 bases and J by 3 bases, with 9 bases of the junction left unmatched. CDR1 and CDR2 (germline): MDHEN, SYDVKM. The CDR3 is CASSVGTAKHYGYTF. The CDR3 DNA reads as TGTGCCAGCAGTGTAGGGACAGCCAAACACTATGGCTACACCTTC.

This clone was seen repeatedly, ten times or more. V gene TRBV4-1 combines with J gene TRBJ2-6; 7 nucleotides agree with TRBD1. Germline lookup yields CDR1 MGHRA and CDR2 YSYEKL. This CDR3 is 20 amino acids long. V lost 7 bases to trimming and J lost 0 bases; unmatched junction nucleotides: 18. CDR3 in amino acids: CASTPWLQGILSSGANVLTF. In nucleotides, the CDR3 is TGCGCCAGCACCCCATGGTTACAGGGGATACTTAGCTCTGGGGCCAACGTCCTGACTTTC.

This chain connects TRBV3-1 to TRBJ2-1; D is unclear. V lost 3 bases, J lost 7 bases, and 13 bases lay in between. The CDR3 runs 14 residues. Germline V gives CDR1 LGHDT, CDR2 YNNKEL (reference sequence). DNA of the CDR3: TGTGCCAGCAGCCACCGAGGCGAGGCGAATGAGCAGTTCTTC. Its protein product is CASSHRGEANEQFF.

The chain recombines TRBV6-1 with TRBJ2-7; 9 bases are a match to TRBD2. This CDR3 region has 15 residues. J lost 5 bases, V lost 7 bases, and 12 bases had no gene match. Germline loops: CDR1 MNHNS, CDR2 SASEGT. CDR3 sequence (DNA): TGTGCCAGCATGCCTAAGGCGGGAGGGCCCAACGAGCAGTACTTC. It encodes CASMPKAGGPNEQYF.

This clone occurred many times. The CDR3 DNA is TGTGCCAGCACCCGGACTAGCGGGGTTGCCAAAAACATTCAGTACTTC. Translation: CASTRTSGVAKNIQYF. The chain couples TRBV28 to TRBJ2-4, with 12 positions matching TRBD2. V lost 7 bases, J lost 1 base, and 5 bases stayed unmatched. Germline loops: CDR1 MDHEN, CDR2 SYDVKM. This CDR3 has 16 residues.

The table lists this clone with a few counts. V and J are TRBV6-1 and TRBJ1-2; no clear D. This CDR3 is 16 amino acids long. Germline V gives CDR1 MNHNS, CDR2 SASEGT. The CDR3 DNA reads as TGTGCAACCAAGGCGCAGTCGGGGAAATTTTTCTATGGCTACACCTTC. Translating gives CATKAQSGKFFYGYTF.

This clone was seen many times. The chain joins TRBV10-3 to TRBJ2-7, with D tentatively TRBD2 (5 bases). CDR1 and CDR2 from the germline V gene are ENHRY and SYGVKD. V was clipped by 6 bases and J by 0 bases, with 18 bases between them. The CDR3 totals 16 residues. The chain's CDR3 is CAIRTRTRFSSYEQYF. In nucleotides, the CDR3 is TGTGCCATCAGAACGCGAACTAGGTTTAGCTCCTACGAGCAGTACTTC.

This clone has more than one count but fewer than ten. This chain joins TRBV7-3 and TRBJ2-2; D is undetermined. This CDR3 is built from 12 residues. Germline CDR1 and CDR2: SGHTA and FQGTGA. V shed 4 bases and J shed 4 bases, with 4 bases lying between them. This CDR3 is CASSSVTGELFF. DNA of the CDR3: TGTGCCAGCAGCTCCGTCACCGGGGAGCTGTTTTTT.

In its sample, this clone was seen many times. The chain carries TRBV24-1 and TRBJ2-3; D is ambiguous. Looked up from germline, CDR1 is KGHDR and CDR2 is SFDVKD. V was cut by 2 bases and J by 14 bases, with 10 bases left in between. There are 11 residues in the CDR3. In DNA, the CDR3 is TGTGCCACCAGTGATTCCCAGCTTTGGTATTTT. It codes for CATSDSQLWYF.

The sample holds many counts of this clone. The chain is built from TRBV18 and TRBJ1-2; 9 bases are shared with TRBD1. The CDR3 totals 14 residues. The V gene's germline CDR1 is KGHSH and CDR2 LQKENI. The V segment lost 5 bases and the J segment 2 bases; nucleotides outside the gene matches: 3. The CDR3 DNA reads as TGTGCCAGCTCAACGGACAGGGGAAACTATGGCTACACCTTC. Amino acid sequence: CASSTDRGNYGYTF.

The V call is TRBV28, the J call TRBJ1-2; D unresolved. The CDR3 covers 12 residues. With 3 bases removed from V and 3 bases from J, the gap between germline ends came to 5 bases. Germline loops: CDR1 MDHEN, CDR2 SYDVKM. The CDR3 nucleotides are TGTGCCAGCAGTTTTAACGACTATGGCTACACCTTC. This gives the protein CASSFNDYGYTF.

This clone has a handful of counts. V is TRBV6-2 or TRBV6-3 and J is TRBJ2-1; D remains ambiguous. V dropped 6 bases and J dropped 0 bases, with 12 bases sitting between them. The CDR3 runs to 15 residues. CDR1 is MNHEY, CDR2 SVGEGT, per germline. The CDR3 reads CASSPSPSSYNEQFF. For the CDR3, the DNA is TGTGCCAGCAGCCCCAGCCCGAGCTCCTACAATGAGCAGTTCTTC.

This clone turned up a few times. A much bigger clone sits one base away, suggesting this may be a read error. The chain carries TRBV6-5 and TRBJ1-2; D unclear. This CDR3 has 12 amino acids. V lost 3 bases and J lost 5, with 7 bases in between. Germline values: CDR1 MNHEY, CDR2 SVGAGI. The CDR3 region is CASSYSQYGYTF. The CDR3 DNA reads TGTGCCAGCAGTTATTCGCAGTATGGCTACACCTTC.

This clone was counted between two and nine times. The chain recombines TRBV10-2 with TRBJ1-2, with a weak D call TRBD1 (5 bases). Germline CDR1 and CDR2: WSHSY and SAAADI. The ends were cut back, 6 bases at V and 5 bases at J, with 10 bases in the middle. The CDR3 has 12 residues. The CDR3 here is CASRTDSYGYTF. The CDR3 DNA follows: TGCGCCAGCAGAACAGACAGTTATGGCTACACCTTC.

In its sample, this clone was seen many times. The chain combines TRBV20-1 with TRBJ2-7, with TRBD1 matching 8 bases. Germline V gene data show CDR1 as DFQATT and CDR2 as SNEGSKA (reference sequence). The CDR3 covers 15 residues. V lost 8 bases to trimming and J lost 0 bases; unmatched junction nucleotides: 12. This chain's CDR3 is CSQIKGTGLSYEQYF. The CDR3 DNA follows: TGCAGTCAGATAAAGGGGACAGGCCTCTCCTACGAGCAGTACTTC.

This clone was recorded many times. This chain joins TRBV20-1 and TRBJ2-3; 16 nucleotides match TRBD2. J was trimmed by 2 bases and V by 4 bases; bases with no gene match: 6. Germline CDR1 DFQATT, CDR2 SNEGSKA (reference sequence). The CDR3 length is 17 residues. This chain's CDR3 is CSATGTSGRALTDTQYF. CDR3 nucleotides: TGCAGTGCTACCGGGACTAGCGGGAGGGCACTCACAGATACGCAGTATTTT.